Below, 8 T cell receptor beta chains from the same sample are listed, as sequenced in a study of cytomegalovirus exposure and HLA in healthy donors. The PCR contained 60 Vbeta and 13 Jbeta primers. Profiling relied on immunoSEQ multiplex PCR, and the TCRdb table lists in-frame clones only, not all of them. The repertoire holds approximately 100,000 clones, with around 64% as singletons. The sequenced sample was PBMCs. These receptors were taken from a man aged 55 to 70 in good health and CMV-seronegative.

CDR3 loop: CASSTSGGRYQETQYF. The DNA for the CDR3 is TGTGCCAGCAGTACTAGCGGGGGCCGGTACCAAGAGACCCAGTACTTC. The chain uses TRBV6-6 and TRBJ2-5; 11 bases agree with TRBD2. CDR3 length equals 16 residues. With 5 bases clipped from V and 0 bases from J, the junction kept 5 bases outside the gene matches. Germline V gives CDR1 MNHNY, CDR2 SVGAGI (reference sequence).

In its sample, this clone was seen a few times. The CDR3 reads CASSLDPPRFEQYF. For the CDR3, the DNA is TGTGCCAGCAGCTTAGATCCCCCCCGGTTCGAGCAGTACTTC. The rearrangement uses TRBV11-3 and TRBJ2-7; no reliable D call. The CDR3 has 14 amino acids. Germline V gene sequence: CDR1 SGHNT, CDR2 YENEEA. V lost 0 bases and J lost 6, with 12 bases in between.

The genes are TRBV5-4 and TRBJ2-4, with a tentative D call TRBD1 (6 bases). Germline CDR1 and CDR2: SGHNT and YYREEE (reference sequence). V lost 3 bases, J lost 1 base, and 11 bases lay in between. The length of the CDR3 is 15 residues. CDR3 DNA sequence: TGTGCCAGCAGCTCTTCAGGGGTGGCCAAAAACATTCAGTACTTC. Amino acids: CASSSSGVAKNIQYF.

The sample holds a few counts of this clone. This sequence joins TRBV15 and TRBJ1-2; tentatively, D is TRBD1 (5 bases). This CDR3 region has 15 residues. In germline, CDR1 is LNHNV, CDR2 YYDKDF (reference sequence). Deletions cut 0 bases from V and 4 bases from J, with 12 bases between. CDR3 amino acids: CATSRDFGQSYGYTF. CDR3 nucleotide sequence: TGTGCCACCAGCAGAGATTTTGGACAAAGCTATGGCTACACCTTC.

This clone was counted between two and nine times. The rearrangement links TRBV27 to TRBJ2-1, with 8 bases lining up with TRBD2. Germline CDR1 is MNHEY and CDR2 is SMNVEV (reference sequence). Trimming at V came to 5 bases and at J to 5 bases, leaving 8 bases not matched to a gene. The CDR3 has 15 amino acids. CDR3 amino acids: CASSPREGPDNEQFF. The CDR3 nucleotides read TGTGCCAGCAGTCCCCGGGAGGGCCCGGACAATGAGCAGTTCTTC.

This sequence joins TRBV10-3 and TRBJ2-1; 8 nucleotides agree with TRBD2. V was pared by 7 bases and J by 8 bases, with 22 bases of the junction left unmatched. The germline V gene encodes CDR1 ENHRY and CDR2 SYGVKD. This CDR3 is 18 amino acids long. The CDR3 DNA reads as TGTGCCATCACTAGTGGGGGTGGAGCGGGGGTACGTTACCATGAGCAGTTCTTC. Translated: CAITSGGGAGVRYHEQFF.

The table lists this clone with a few counts. The conserved final phenylalanine or tryptophan is absent from the CDR3, which likely points to a read error. The DNA is omitted, as the CDR3 cannot be located on it reliably, and the CDR3 follows TCRdb's listing. The chain employs TRBV21-1 and TRBJ1-4. TRBV21-1 is annotated as a pseudogene. The CDR3 is made up of 8 amino acids, end residues included. The chain's CDR3 is CASSEVFV.

This chain links TRBV29-1 with TRBJ2-3; 12 bases line up with TRBD1. The germline V gene encodes CDR1 SQVTM and CDR2 ANQGSEA. The CDR3 is 14 residues long. V lost 7 bases and J lost 2; bases outside the gene matches: 4. The CDR3 DNA reads as TGCAGCGGGGGACAGGGGGCCTTCACAGATACGCAGTATTTT. This sequence encodes CSGGQGAFTDTQYF.